This T cell receptor beta chain was profiled in a study of Graves' ophthalmopathy and Graves' hyperthyroidism. V shed 1 base and J shed 1 base, with 7 bases lying between them. CDR3 length equals 14 residues. CDR1 is MNHEY, CDR2 SVGAGI, per germline. This clonotype was observed many times. Its specificity is not known. Amplification of TCR beta CDR3 regions used RNA transcripts. HTBI primers were employed in first-round RT-PCR, then a second-round multiplex PCR followed. TCRdb re-called the multiplex PCR reads with MiXCR, one entry per CDR3 protein. Among about 380,000 distinct CDR3 sequences listed, approximately 15% were seen once. Symptoms, serum thyroxine and TRAb, thyroid ultrasound, and orbital computed tomography formed the diagnostic basis. Study-wide findings and caveats: Most thyroid-expanded clonotypes exceeding 0.001 frequency were also found in blood.

This chain uses TRBV6-5 with TRBJ1-1; D is unresolved. This clonotype was obtained from a woman between 18 and 30 years old with stable Graves' hyperthyroidism. What was sequenced was peripheral blood. CDR3 coding DNA: TGTGCCAGCAGTTACTTTGCGGAGAACACTGAAGCTTTCTTT. Its translation: CASSYFAENTEAFF.